These 15 T cell receptor beta chains were all obtained from the same sample, sequenced in a study of T cell changes during pregnancy in multiple sclerosis. Some clones are missing from TCRdb's copy, which holds only in-frame ones; the method was immunoSEQ multiplex PCR. The sample has about 38,000 clones; over 80% are singletons. The sample in question was CD4+ T cells from peripheral blood mononuclear cells, obtained in the third trimester of pregnancy. The receptors come from a female donor in good health, enrolled as a control in a pregnancy study.

The chain is built from TRBV6-4 and TRBJ2-2; a possible D gene is TRBD1 (5 bases). CDR3 length: 15 residues. The germline gives CDR1 MRHNA, CDR2 SNTAGT. Trimming removed 3 bases from V and 3 bases from J, with 11 bases in between. The CDR3 reads CASSDRGGDTGELFF. The CDR3 DNA reads as TGTGCCAGCAGTGATAGGGGCGGTGACACCGGGGAGCTGTTTTTT.

The CDR3, as DNA: TGCAGCGTTGAAGGGACAGAGAACTATGGCTACACCTTC. Translated: CSVEGTENYGYTF. The V call is TRBV29-1, the J call TRBJ1-2, with a weak D call TRBD1 (6 bases). Trimming pared 1 base from V and 2 bases from J, leaving 8 bases between. CDR1 is SQVTM, CDR2 ANQGSEA, per germline. There are 13 residues in the CDR3.

The gene calls are TRBV15 and TRBJ2-7, with a tentative D call TRBD2 (5 bases). Per germline, CDR1 LNHNV and CDR2 YYDKDF (reference sequence). The CDR3 sequence is 16 residues long. Trimming shortened V by 0 bases and J by 3 bases, and 15 bases separated the two germline ends. CDR3 residues: CATSRDSSAALYEQYF. CDR3 in DNA: TGTGCCACCAGCAGAGATAGTAGCGCAGCGCTCTACGAGCAGTACTTC. The variable domain in full, completed from reference TRBV15 and TRBJ2-7, reads DAMVIQNPRYQVTQFGKPVTLSCSQTLNHNVMYWYQQKSSQAPKLLFHYYDKDFNNEADTPDNFQSRRPNTSFCFLDIRSPGLGDTAMYLCATSRDSSAALYEQYFGPGTRLTVT.

V usage is TRBV5-8 and J usage is TRBJ2-5; 7 bases match TRBD1. This CDR3 has 13 amino acids. From germline, CDR1 is SGHTS and CDR2 YDEGEE. V shed 4 bases and J 5 bases; nucleotides not matched to a gene: 5. CDR3 coding DNA: TGTGCCAGCAGCGATAGGGGGCTTGAGACCCAGTACTTC. Encoded protein: CASSDRGLETQYF.

The J gene is TRBJ2-4, the V gene TRBV27; 11 positions agree with TRBD2. Germline values: CDR1 MNHEY, CDR2 SMNVEV (reference sequence). The CDR3 has 19 amino acids. With V trimmed by 6 bases and J by 0 bases, 13 bases remained unmatched. DNA for the CDR3: TGTGCCAGCAGAGACTCGGGACTAGCGGAAGTTATAGCCAAAAACATTCAGTACTTC. Its protein product is CASRDSGLAEVIAKNIQYF.

J is TRBJ2-3 and V is TRBV5-1, with D possibly matching TRBD1 (6 bases). Germline CDR1 and CDR2: SGHRS and YFSETQ. Trimming removed 4 bases at V and 5 bases at J, with 17 bases between. The CDR3 covers 15 residues. CDR3 loop: CASSPTGSQGDTQYF. As DNA, the CDR3 is TGCGCCAGCAGCCCGACAGGATCCCAGGGAGATACGCAGTATTTT.

The genes are TRBV28 and TRBJ1-2; no firm D call. CDR1 MDHEN and CDR2 SYDVKM come from the germline V gene. The V gene lost 6 bases and the J gene lost 1 base, with 9 bases spanning the gap. The CDR3 runs 13 residues. DNA of the CDR3: TGTGCCAGCAGCCCCAGGTTTAACTATGGCTACACCTTC. Its protein product is CASSPRFNYGYTF.

The chain links TRBV11-2 to TRBJ1-3, with 8 bases identical to TRBD1. Germline V gene lookup returns CDR1 SGHAT and CDR2 FQNNGV. V was pared by 5 bases and J by 2 bases, with 5 bases of the junction left unmatched. The CDR3 is 15 residues long. CDR3 sequence: CASSQQGAAGNTIYF. CDR3 nucleotides: TGTGCCAGCAGCCAGCAGGGGGCGGCTGGAAACACCATATATTTT.

In nucleotides, the CDR3 is TGTGCCAGCAGCGTAGAGGGGACAGCAACCTACGAGCAGTACTTC. It yields the protein CASSVEGTATYEQYF. The gene calls are TRBV9 and TRBJ2-7, with TRBD1 matching over 7 bases. The CDR3 contains 15 residues. From germline, CDR1 is SGDLS and CDR2 YYNGEE. After removal of 0 bases from V and 2 bases from J, the junction contained 5 bases not matched to a gene.

V gene TRBV4-1 combines with J gene TRBJ2-1; TRBD2 aligns across 7 bases. Germline lookup yields CDR1 MGHRA and CDR2 YSYEKL. Trimming cost V 1 base and J 12 bases; bases outside gene matches: 0. The CDR3 sequence is 11 residues long. The CDR3 sequence is CASSQGEGQFF. CDR3 nucleotide sequence: TGCGCCAGCAGCCAAGGGGAGGGGCAGTTCTTC.

The genes are TRBV5-1 and TRBJ2-7; TRBD1 matches at 7 bases. In germline, CDR1 is SGHRS, CDR2 YFSETQ. The CDR3 loop spans 15 amino acids. V was clipped by 6 bases and J by 2 bases; unmatched bases: 11. CDR3 nucleotide sequence: TGCGCCAGCACACACTCGACAGGGTCAACCTACGAGCAGTACTTC. This codes for CASTHSTGSTYEQYF.

The rearrangement uses TRBV7-6 and TRBJ2-1; 7 bases are shared with TRBD1. Trimming took 5 bases from V and 8 from J; bases not matched to a gene: 9. From germline, CDR1 is SGHVS and CDR2 FNYEAQ. The CDR3 has 14 residues. The CDR3 bases are TGTGCCAGCAGCCTAATCCCCGACAGGGATGAGCAGTTCTTC. It yields the protein CASSLIPDRDEQFF.

The V and J genes are TRBV5-4 and TRBJ1-1, with TRBD1 matching over 7 bases. The CDR3 covers 15 residues. CDR1 and CDR2 (germline): SGHNT, YYREEE (reference sequence). With V trimmed by 4 bases and J by 7 bases, 13 bases remained unmatched. DNA of the CDR3: TGTGCCAGCAGCCCATCACAGGGGCCGAACTTTGAAGCTTTCTTT. It codes for CASSPSQGPNFEAFF.

CDR3 nucleotides: TGTGCCAGCTCATCCGGACTAGATGAAAAACTGTTTTTT. Translation: CASSSGLDEKLFF. J is TRBJ1-4 and V is TRBV18; unclear D gene. This CDR3 is 13 amino acids long. Germline assignment: CDR1 KGHSH and CDR2 LQKENI. The V gene lost 5 bases and the J gene lost 6 bases, with 10 bases spanning the gap.

This clone was found once. The V and J genes are TRBV2 and TRBJ2-7; 9 bases match TRBD1. The CDR3 has 14 residues. V was pared by 6 bases and J by 4 bases, with 7 bases of the junction left unmatched. The germline V gene encodes CDR1 SNHLY and CDR2 FYNNEI. The CDR3 DNA reads TGTGCCAGCAGGGGAACAGGGGGCAGGTACGAGCAGTACTTC. Its protein is CASRGTGGRYEQYF.